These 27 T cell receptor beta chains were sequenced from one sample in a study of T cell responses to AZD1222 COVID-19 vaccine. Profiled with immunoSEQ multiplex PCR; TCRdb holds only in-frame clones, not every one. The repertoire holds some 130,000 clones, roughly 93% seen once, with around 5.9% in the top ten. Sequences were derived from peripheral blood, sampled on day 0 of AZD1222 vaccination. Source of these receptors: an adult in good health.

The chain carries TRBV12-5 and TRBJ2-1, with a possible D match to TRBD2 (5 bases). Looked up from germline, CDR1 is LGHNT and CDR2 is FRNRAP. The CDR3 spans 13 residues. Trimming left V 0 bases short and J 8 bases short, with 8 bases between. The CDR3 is CASGLVPGDEQFF. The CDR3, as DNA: TGTGCTAGTGGTTTGGTCCCCGGGGATGAGCAGTTCTTC. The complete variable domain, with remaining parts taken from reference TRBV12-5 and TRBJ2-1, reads DARVTQTPRHKVTEMGQEVTMRCQPILGHNTVFWYRQTMMQGLELLAYFRNRAPLDDSGMPKDRFSAEMPDATLATLKIQPSEPRDSAVYFCASGLVPGDEQFFGPGTRLTVL.

The CDR3 DNA reads TGTGCCAGCACAGACAGGGGGCCCACTGAAGCTTTCTTT. Translating gives CASTDRGPTEAFF. The chain recombines TRBV6-6 with TRBJ1-1, with 10 bases that match TRBD1. CDR1 MNHNY and CDR2 SVGAGI come from the germline V gene (reference sequence). V lost 7 bases, J lost 4 bases, and 3 bases stayed unmatched. The CDR3 is made up of 13 amino acids.

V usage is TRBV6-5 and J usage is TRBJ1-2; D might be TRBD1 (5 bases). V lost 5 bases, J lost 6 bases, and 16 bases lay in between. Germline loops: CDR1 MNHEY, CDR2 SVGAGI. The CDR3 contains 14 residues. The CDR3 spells CASSSSGRTDGYTF. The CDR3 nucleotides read TGTGCCAGCAGTAGTTCAGGGCGGACGGATGGCTACACCTTC.

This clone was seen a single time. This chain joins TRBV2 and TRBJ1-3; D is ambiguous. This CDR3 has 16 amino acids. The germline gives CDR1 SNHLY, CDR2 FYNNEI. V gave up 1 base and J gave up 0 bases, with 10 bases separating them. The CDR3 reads CASSEGQRGSGNTIYF. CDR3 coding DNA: TGTGCCAGCAGTGAAGGGCAGAGAGGCTCTGGAAACACCATATATTTT.

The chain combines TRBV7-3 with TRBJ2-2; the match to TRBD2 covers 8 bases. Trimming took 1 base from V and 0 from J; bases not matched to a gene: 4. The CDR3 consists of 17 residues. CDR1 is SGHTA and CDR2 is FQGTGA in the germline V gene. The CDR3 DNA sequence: TGTGCCAGCAGCTTAAGGGAAGCGGGGGCGAACACCGGGGAGCTGTTTTTT. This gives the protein CASSLREAGANTGELFF.

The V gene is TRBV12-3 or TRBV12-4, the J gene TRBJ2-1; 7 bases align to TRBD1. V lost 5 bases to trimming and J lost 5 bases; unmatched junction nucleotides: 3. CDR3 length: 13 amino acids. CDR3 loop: CASSPGQNNEQFF. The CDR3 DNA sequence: TGTGCCAGCAGTCCGGGACAGAACAATGAGCAGTTCTTC.

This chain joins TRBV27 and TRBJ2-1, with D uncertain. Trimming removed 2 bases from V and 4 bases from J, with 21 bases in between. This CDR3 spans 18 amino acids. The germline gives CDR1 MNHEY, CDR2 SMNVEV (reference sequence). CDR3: CASSLASGTALPYNEQFF. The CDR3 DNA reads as TGTGCCAGCAGTTTAGCCTCCGGAACGGCCCTCCCATACAATGAGCAGTTCTTC.

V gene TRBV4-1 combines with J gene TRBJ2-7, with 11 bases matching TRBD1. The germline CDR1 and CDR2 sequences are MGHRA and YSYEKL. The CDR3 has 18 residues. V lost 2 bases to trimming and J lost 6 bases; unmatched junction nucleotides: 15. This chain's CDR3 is CASSQNLRTGGGNGEQYF. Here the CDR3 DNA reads TGCGCCAGCAGCCAAAATCTGAGGACAGGGGGCGGCAACGGCGAGCAGTACTTC.

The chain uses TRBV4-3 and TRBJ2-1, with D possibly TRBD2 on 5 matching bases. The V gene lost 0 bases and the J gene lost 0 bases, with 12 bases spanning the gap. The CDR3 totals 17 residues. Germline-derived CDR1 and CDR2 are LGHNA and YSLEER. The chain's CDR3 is CASSQDSADSSYNEQFF. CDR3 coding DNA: TGCGCCAGCAGCCAAGATAGCGCCGATAGCTCCTACAATGAGCAGTTCTTC.

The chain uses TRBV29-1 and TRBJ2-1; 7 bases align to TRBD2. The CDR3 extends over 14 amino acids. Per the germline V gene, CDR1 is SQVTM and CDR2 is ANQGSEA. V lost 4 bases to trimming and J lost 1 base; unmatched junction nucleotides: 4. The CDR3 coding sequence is TGCAGCGTTGTTCTAGCGGATTCCTACAATGAGCAGTTCTTC. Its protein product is CSVVLADSYNEQFF.

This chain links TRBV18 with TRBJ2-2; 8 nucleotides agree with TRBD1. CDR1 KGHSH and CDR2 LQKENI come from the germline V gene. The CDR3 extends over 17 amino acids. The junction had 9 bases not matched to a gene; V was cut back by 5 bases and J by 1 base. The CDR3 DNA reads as TGTGCCAGCTCAATTCATCGCAGGGGGCGGAACACCGGGGAGCTGTTTTTT. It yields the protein CASSIHRRGRNTGELFF.

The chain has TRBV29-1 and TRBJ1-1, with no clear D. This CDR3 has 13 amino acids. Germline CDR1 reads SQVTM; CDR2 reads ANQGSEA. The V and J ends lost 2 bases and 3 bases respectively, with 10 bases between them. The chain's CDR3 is CSVESSRDTEAFF. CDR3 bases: TGCAGCGTTGAAAGTTCGAGGGACACTGAAGCTTTCTTT.

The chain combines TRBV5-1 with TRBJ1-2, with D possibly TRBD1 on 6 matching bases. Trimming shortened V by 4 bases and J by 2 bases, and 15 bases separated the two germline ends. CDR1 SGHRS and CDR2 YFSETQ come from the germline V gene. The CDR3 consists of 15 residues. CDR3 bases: TGCGCCAGCAGCCCATCGGGGGGGGCGAACTATGGCTACACCTTC. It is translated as CASSPSGGANYGYTF.

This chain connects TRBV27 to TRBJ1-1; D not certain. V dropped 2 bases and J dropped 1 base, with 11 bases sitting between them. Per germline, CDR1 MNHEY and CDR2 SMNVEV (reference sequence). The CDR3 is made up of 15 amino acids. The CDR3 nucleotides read TGTGCCAGCAGTTTAGTGTCACGGACGAACACTGAAGCTTTCTTT. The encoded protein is CASSLVSRTNTEAFF.

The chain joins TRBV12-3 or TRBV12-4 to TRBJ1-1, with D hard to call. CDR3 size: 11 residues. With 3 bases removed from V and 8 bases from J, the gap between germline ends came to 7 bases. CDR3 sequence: CASSFLAEAFF. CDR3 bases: TGTGCCAGCAGTTTTTTGGCGGAAGCTTTCTTT.

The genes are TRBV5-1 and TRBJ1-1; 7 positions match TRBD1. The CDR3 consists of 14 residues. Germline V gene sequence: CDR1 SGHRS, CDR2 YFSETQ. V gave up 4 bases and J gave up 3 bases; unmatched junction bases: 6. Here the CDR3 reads CASSAAGGYTEAFF. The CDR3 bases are TGCGCCAGCAGCGCGGCAGGGGGTTACACTGAAGCTTTCTTT.

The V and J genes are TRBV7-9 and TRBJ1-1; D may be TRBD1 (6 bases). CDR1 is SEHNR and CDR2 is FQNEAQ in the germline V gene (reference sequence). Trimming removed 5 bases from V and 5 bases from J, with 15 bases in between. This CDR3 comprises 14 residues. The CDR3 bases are TGTGCCAGCAGCAGGGACATTTTCGGAACTGAAGCTTTCTTT. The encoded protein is CASSRDIFGTEAFF. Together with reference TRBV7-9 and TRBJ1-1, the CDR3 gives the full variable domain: DTGVSQNPRHKITKRGQNVTFRCDPISEHNRLYWYRQTLGQGPEFLTYFQNEAQLEKSRLLSDRFSAERPKGSFSTLEIQRTEQGDSAMYLCASSRDIFGTEAFFGQGTRLTVV.

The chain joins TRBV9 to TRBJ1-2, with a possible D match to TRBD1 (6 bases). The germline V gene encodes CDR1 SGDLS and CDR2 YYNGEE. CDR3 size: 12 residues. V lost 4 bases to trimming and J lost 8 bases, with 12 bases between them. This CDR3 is CASSSGAGGYTF. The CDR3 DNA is TGTGCCAGCAGCTCAGGGGCGGGAGGCTACACCTTC.

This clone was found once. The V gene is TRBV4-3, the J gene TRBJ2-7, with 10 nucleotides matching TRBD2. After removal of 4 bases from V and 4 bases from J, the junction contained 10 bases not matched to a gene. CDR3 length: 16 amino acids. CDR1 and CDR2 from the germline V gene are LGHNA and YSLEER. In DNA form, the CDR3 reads TGCGCCAGCAGCCCTTCCTTGTCTAGCGGGGGATACGAGCAGTACTTC. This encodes CASSPSLSSGGYEQYF.

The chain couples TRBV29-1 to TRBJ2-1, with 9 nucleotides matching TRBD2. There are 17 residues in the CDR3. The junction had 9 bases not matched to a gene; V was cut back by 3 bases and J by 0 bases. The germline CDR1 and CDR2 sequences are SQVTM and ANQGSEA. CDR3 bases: TGCAGCGTTGATCCGGGACTAGCAAGGAGCTCCTACAATGAGCAGTTCTTC. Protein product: CSVDPGLARSSYNEQFF.

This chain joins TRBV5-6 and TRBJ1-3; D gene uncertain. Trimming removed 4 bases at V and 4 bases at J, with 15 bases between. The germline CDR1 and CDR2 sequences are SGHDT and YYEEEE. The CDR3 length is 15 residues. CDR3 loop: CASSPFGNSGNTIYF. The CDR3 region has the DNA TGTGCCAGCAGCCCCTTCGGGAACTCCGGAAACACCATATATTTT.

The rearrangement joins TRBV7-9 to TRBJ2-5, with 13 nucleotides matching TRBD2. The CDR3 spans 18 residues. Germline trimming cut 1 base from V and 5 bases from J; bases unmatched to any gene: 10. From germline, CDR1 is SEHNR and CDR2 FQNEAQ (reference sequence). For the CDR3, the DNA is TGTGCCAGCAGCTTAGTCGTCGGGACTAGCGGGACGCGTGAGACCCAGTACTTC. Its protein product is CASSLVVGTSGTRETQYF. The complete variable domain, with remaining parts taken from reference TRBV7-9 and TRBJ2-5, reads DTGVSQNPRHKITKRGQNVTFRCDPISEHNRLYWYRQTLGQGPEFLTYFQNEAQLEKSRLLSDRFSAERPKGSFSTLEIQRTEQGDSAMYLCASSLVVGTSGTRETQYFGPGTRLLVL.

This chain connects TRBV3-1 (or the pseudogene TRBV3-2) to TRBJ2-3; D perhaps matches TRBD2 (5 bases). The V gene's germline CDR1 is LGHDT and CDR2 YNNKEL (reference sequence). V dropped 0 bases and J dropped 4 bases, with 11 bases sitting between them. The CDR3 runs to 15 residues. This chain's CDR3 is CASSQDGSESDTQYF. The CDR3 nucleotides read TGTGCCAGCAGCCAAGATGGGAGTGAATCAGATACGCAGTATTTT.

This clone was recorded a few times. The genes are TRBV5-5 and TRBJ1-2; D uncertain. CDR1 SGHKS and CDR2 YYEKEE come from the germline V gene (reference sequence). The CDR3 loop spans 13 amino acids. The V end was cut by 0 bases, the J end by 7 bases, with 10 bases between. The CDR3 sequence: CASSLASTSGYTF. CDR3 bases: TGTGCCAGCAGCTTGGCATCGACGAGTGGCTACACCTTC. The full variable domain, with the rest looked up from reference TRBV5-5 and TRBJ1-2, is DAGVTQSPTHLIKTRGQQVTLRCSPISGHKSVSWYQQVLGQGPQFIFQYYEKEERGRGNFPDRFSARQFPNYSSELNVNALLLGDSALYLCASSLASTSGYTFGSGTRLTVV.

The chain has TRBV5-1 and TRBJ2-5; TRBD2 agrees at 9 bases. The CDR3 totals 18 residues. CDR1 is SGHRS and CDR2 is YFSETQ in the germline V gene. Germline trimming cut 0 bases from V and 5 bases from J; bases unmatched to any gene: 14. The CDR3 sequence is CASSLVRFAGGPWETQYF. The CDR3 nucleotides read TGCGCCAGCAGCTTGGTCCGTTTTGCGGGGGGGCCATGGGAGACCCAGTACTTC.

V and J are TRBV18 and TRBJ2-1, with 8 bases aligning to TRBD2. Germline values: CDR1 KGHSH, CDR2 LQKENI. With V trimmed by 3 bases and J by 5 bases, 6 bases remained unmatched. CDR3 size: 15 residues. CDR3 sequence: CASSPRGGGDNEQFF. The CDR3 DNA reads TGTGCCAGCTCACCCCGGGGGGGCGGGGACAATGAGCAGTTCTTC.

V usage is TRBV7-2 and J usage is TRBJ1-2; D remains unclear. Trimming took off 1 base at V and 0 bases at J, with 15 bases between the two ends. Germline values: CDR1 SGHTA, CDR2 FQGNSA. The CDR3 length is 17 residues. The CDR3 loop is CASSLGIVGLANYGYTF. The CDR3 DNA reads TGTGCCAGCAGCTTAGGGATCGTGGGGTTGGCTAACTATGGCTACACCTTC.